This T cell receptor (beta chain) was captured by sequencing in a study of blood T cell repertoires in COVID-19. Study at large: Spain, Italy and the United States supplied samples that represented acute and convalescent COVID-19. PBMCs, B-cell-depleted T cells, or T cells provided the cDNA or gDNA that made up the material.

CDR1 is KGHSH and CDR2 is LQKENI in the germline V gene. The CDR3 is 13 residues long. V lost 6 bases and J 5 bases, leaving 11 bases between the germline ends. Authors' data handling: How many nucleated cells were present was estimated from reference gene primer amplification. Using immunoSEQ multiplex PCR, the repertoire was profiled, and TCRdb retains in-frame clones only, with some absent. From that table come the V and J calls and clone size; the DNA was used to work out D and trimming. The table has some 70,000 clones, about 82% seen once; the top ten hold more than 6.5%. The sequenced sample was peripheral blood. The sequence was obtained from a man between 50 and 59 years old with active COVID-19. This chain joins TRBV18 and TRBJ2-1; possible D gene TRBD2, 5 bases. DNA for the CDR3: TGTGCCAGCTCCTCGGTCGGGAACAATGAGCAGTTCTTC. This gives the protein CASSSVGNNEQFF.